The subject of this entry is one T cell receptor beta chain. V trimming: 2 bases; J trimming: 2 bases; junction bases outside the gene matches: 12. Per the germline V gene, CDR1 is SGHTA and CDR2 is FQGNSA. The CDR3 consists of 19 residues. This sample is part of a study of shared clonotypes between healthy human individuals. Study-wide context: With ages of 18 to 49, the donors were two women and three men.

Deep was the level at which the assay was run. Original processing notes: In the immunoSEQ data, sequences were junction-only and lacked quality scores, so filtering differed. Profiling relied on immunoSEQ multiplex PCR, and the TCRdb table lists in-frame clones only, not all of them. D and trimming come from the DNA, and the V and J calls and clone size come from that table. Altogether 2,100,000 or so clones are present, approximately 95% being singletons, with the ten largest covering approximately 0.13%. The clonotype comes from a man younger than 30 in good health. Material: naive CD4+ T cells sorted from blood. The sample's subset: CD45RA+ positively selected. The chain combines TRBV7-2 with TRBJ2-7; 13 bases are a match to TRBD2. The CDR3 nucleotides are TGTGCCAGCAGCTTAAGGGCCGGGACTAGCGGGATAATAGCCTACGAGCAGTACTTC. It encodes CASSLRAGTSGIIAYEQYF.